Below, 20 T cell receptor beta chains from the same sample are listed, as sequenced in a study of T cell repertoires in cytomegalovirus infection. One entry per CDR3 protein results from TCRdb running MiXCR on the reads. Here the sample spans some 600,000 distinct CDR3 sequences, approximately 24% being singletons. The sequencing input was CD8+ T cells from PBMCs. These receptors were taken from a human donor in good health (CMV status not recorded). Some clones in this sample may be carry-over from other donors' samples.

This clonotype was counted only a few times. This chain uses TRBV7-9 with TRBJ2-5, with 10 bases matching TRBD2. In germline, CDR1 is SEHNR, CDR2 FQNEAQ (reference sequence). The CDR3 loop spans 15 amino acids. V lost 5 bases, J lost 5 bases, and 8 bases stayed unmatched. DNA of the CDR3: TGTGCCAGCAGCCTCAGCGGGGGGGACGCGGAGACCCAGTACTTC. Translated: CASSLSGGDAETQYF. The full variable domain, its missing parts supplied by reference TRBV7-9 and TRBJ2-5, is DTGVSQNPRHKITKRGQNVTFRCDPISEHNRLYWYRQTLGQGPEFLTYFQNEAQLEKSRLLSDRFSAERPKGSFSTLEIQRTEQGDSAMYLCASSLSGGDAETQYFGPGTRLLVL.

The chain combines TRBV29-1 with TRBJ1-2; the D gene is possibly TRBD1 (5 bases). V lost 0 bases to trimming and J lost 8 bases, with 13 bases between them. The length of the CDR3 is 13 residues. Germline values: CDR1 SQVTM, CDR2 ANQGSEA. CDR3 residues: CSVEDTGAGGYTF. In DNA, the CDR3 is TGCAGCGTTGAAGACACAGGTGCCGGGGGCTACACCTTC.

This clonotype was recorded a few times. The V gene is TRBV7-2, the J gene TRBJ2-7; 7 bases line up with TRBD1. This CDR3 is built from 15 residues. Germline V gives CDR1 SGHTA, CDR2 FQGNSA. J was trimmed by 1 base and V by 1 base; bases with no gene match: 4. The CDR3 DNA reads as TGTGCCAGCAGCTTAGGTGGGACAGAGTCCTACGAGCAGTACTTC. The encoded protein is CASSLGGTESYEQYF.

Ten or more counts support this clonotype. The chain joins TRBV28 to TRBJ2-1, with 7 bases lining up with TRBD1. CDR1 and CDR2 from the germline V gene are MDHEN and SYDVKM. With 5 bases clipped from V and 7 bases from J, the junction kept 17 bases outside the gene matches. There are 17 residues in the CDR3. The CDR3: CASSLQKTGKSRNEQFF. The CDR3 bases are TGTGCCAGCAGTCTCCAAAAGACAGGGAAATCGAGAAATGAGCAGTTCTTC.

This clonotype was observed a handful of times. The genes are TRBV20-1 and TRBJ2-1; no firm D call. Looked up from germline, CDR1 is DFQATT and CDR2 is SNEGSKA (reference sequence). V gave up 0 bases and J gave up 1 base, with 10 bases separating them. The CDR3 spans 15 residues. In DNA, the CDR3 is TGCAGTGCTAGAGATCAAGGATGGTCCTACAATGAGCAGTTCTTC. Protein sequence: CSARDQGWSYNEQFF.

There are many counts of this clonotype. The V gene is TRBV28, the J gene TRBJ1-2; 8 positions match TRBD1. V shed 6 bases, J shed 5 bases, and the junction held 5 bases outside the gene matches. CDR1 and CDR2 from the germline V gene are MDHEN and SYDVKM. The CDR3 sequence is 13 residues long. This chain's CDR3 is CASSMDRAYGYTF. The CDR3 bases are TGTGCCAGCAGCATGGACAGGGCGTATGGCTACACCTTC.

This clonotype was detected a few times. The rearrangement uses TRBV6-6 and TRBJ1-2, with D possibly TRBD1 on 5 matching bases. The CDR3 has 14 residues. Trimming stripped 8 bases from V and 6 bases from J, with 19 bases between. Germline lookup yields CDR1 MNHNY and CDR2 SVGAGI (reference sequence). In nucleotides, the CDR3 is TGTGCCAGCTCCCTCGCCGGGACTCCGAATGGCTACACCTTC. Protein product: CASSLAGTPNGYTF.

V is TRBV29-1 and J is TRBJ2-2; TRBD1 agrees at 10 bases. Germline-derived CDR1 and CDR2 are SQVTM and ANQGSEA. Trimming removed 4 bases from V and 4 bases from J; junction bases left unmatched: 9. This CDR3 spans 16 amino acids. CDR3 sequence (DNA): TGCAGCGTTGCTTCGGGACAGGGGCCGAGCACCGGGGAGCTGTTTTTT. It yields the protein CSVASGQGPSTGELFF.

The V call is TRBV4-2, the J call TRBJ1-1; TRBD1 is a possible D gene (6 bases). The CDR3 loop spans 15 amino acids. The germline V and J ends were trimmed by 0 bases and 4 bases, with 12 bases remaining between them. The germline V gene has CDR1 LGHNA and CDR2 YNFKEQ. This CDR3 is CASSQERGTGTEAFF. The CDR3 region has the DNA TGTGCCAGCAGCCAAGAAAGGGGGACGGGCACTGAAGCTTTCTTT.

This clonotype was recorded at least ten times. Here the CDR3 DNA reads TGTGCCATCAGGCTAACAGGAGCTTTCTATGGCTACACCTTC. Amino acid sequence: CAIRLTGAFYGYTF. V gene TRBV10-3 combines with J gene TRBJ1-2; D is perhaps TRBD1 (5 bases). This CDR3 is 14 amino acids long. CDR1 is ENHRY, CDR2 SYGVKD, per germline. Between the trimmed V and J ends, which lost 6 bases and 4 bases, there was a span of 15 bases.

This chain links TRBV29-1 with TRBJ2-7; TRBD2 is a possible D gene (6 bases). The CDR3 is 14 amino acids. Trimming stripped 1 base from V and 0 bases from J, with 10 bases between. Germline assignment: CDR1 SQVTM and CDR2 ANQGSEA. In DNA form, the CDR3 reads TGCAGCGTTGAAGTATGGGGAGGCTCCTACGAGCAGTACTTC. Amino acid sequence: CSVEVWGGSYEQYF.

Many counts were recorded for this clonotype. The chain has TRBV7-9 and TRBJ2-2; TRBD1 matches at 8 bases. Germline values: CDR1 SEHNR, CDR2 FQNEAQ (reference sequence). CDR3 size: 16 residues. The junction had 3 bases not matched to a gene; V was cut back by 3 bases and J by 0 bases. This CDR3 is CASSFWTGPNTGELFF. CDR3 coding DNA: TGTGCCAGCAGCTTTTGGACAGGGCCGAACACCGGGGAGCTGTTTTTT.

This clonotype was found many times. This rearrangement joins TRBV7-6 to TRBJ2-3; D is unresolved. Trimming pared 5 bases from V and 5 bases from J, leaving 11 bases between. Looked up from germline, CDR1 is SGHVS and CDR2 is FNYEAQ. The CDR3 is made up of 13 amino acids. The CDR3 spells CASSLSRLDTQYF. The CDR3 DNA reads TGTGCCAGCAGCCTGTCCCGACTAGATACGCAGTATTTT. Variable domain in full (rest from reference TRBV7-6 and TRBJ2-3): GAGVSQSPRYKVTKRGQDVALRCDPISGHVSLYWYRQALGQGPEFLTYFNYEAQQDKSGLPNDRFSAERPEGSISTLTIQRTEQRDSAMYRCASSLSRLDTQYFGPGTRLTVL.

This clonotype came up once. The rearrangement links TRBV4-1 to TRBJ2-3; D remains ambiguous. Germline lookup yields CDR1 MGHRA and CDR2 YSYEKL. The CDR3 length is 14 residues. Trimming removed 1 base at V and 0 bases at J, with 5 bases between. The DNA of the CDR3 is TGCGCCAGCAGCCAAGTTCGGAGCACAGATACGCAGTATTTT. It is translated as CASSQVRSTDTQYF.

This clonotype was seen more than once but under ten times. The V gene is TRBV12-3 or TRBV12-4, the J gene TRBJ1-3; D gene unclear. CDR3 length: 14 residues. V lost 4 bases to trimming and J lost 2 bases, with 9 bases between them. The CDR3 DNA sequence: TGTGCCAGCAGTTATTATCGAACTGGAAACACCATATATTTT. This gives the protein CASSYYRTGNTIYF.

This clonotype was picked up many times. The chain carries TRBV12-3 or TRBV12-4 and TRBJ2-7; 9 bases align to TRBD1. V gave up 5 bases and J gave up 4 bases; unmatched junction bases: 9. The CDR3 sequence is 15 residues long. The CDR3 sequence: CASSPSGTGHYEQYF. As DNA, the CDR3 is TGTGCCAGCAGTCCCTCCGGGACAGGGCATTACGAGCAGTACTTC.

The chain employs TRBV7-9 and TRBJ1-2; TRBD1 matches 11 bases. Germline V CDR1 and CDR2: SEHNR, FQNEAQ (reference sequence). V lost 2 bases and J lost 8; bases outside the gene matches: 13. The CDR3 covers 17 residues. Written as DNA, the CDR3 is TGTGCCAGCAGCTTATTGAAATTTGGACAGGGGGCCGGCGGCTACACCTTC. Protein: CASSLLKFGQGAGGYTF. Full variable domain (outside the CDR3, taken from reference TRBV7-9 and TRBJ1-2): DTGVSQNPRHKITKRGQNVTFRCDPISEHNRLYWYRQTLGQGPEFLTYFQNEAQLEKSRLLSDRFSAERPKGSFSTLEIQRTEQGDSAMYLCASSLLKFGQGAGGYTFGSGTRLTVV.

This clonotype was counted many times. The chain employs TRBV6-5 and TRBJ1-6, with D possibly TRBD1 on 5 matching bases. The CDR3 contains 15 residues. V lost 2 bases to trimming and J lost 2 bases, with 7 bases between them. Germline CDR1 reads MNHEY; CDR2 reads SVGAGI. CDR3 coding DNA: TGTGCCAGCAGTTACAGGGACGCCTATAATTCACCCCTCCACTTT. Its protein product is CASSYRDAYNSPLHF.

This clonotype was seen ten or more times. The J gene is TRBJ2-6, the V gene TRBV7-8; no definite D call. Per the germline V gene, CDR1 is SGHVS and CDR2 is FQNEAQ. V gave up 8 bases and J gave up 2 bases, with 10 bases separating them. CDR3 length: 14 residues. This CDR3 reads CASGVRPGANVLTF. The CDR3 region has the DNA TGTGCCAGCGGCGTCCGTCCTGGGGCCAACGTCCTGACTTTC.

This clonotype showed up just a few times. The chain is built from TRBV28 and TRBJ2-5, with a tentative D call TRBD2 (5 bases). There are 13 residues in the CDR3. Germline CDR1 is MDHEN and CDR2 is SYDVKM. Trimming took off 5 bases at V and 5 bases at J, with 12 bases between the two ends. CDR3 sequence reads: CASSEEDRETQYF. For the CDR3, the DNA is TGTGCCAGCAGTGAGGAGGATCGGGAGACCCAGTACTTC.